This entry concerns a single T cell receptor beta chain. The target of this receptor is not known. The data derive from a study of GPR56 and killer-like receptors on CD4 memory cells (dated by TCRdb to the late 2010s). Study-level background: It was proposed in the study that human CD4+ memory T-cell differentiation and cytokine production potential are marked by progressive acquisition of KLRB1, KLRG1, GPR56 and then KLRF1. Healthy blood donors in the study were described as age-matched to the liver disease patients, whose median age was approximately 68 years. Study-wide conclusions, independent of this receptor: Rather than full repertoires, the diversity and similarity analyses used only the 100 most expanded clones in each population. The authors took the finding that clones dominating late populations 4 and 5 were also present in early populations 1 and 2 as evidence for linear differentiation. TCR repertoires overlapped especially between the late populations 4 and 5, and partly population 3. Low clonal frequency was observed in the marker-negative population, and a progressive increase in clonal frequency, with a corresponding decrease in TCRbeta diversity, was observed along the proposed pathway.

This sample was sequenced with an Illumina HiSeq 2500. To build sequencing libraries, a previously published PCR protocol was used to amplify the recombined TCRbeta locus. Per the authors' processing: Any read whose average quality score fell below 30 was discarded, and IMSEQ was used to process the reads that remained. Vbeta gene, Jbeta gene and CDR3 amino acid sequence were used to define clonotypes. Repertoire overlap between populations was quantified with the Morisita-Horn index computed on the top 100 expanded clones. Renyi diversity profiles, calculated on the top 100 expanded clones, were used to assess clonal diversity. Each entry corresponds to one CDR3 protein sequence from reads that TCRdb reprocessed, and DNA is not given. The V and J calls, along with clone size, are taken from TCRdb and not from the paper's own processing. This sample's table has entries for more than 2,000 distinct CDR3 sequences. In total, the top ten clones hold roughly 4% of the sample.

The CDR3 goes from the cysteine to the phenylalanine over 15 residues. Only the protein is on record. From the germline V gene, CDR1 is MGHDK and CDR2 is SYGVNS. Prior to TCRbeta sequencing, five KLR/GPR56-defined CD4+ populations were enriched by fluorescence-activated cell sorting. To test a linear memory differentiation pathway, TCRbeta repertoires were sequenced from five CD4+ T-cell subsets defined by expression of KLRB1, KLRG1, GPR56 and KLRF1. TCR-sequenced cells came from peripheral blood of healthy control individuals, reported as five donors in the TCRbeta analysis figure. Heparinized peripheral blood was collected, and every sample was processed within one hour of being retrieved. To isolate peripheral blood mononuclear cells, blood was diluted 1:2 in PBS and put through Biocoll density gradient centrifugation at room temperature. Before flow sorting, CD4+ T cells were enriched from freshly isolated PBMCs by magnetic sorting with anti-CD4 MicroBeads. A BD FACSAria II was used to sort CD4+ T cells, enriched from the PBMCs of healthy donors, according to marker expression. For surface staining, the researchers used Miltenyi Biotec antibodies: anti-KLRB1 clone 191B8, anti-KLRF1 clone 4A4.D10 and anti-KLRG1 clone REA261.

This sequence originates from a human donor in good health. Sequenced input: memory CD4+ T cells from blood. This receptor chain uses TRBV25-1 and TRBJ1-3; TCRdb selects TRBD1, and the lack of DNA leaves this call unchecked. CDR3 protein: CASSERSPTGNTIYF. Reference TRBV25-1 and TRBJ1-3 proteins supply the regions before and after the CDR3; the full variable domain is: EADIYQTPRYLVIGTGKKITLECSQTMGHDKMYWYQQDPGMELHLIHYSYGVNSTEKGDLSSESTVSRIRTEHFPLTLESARPSHTSQYLCASSERSPTGNTIYFGEGSWLTVV.